Shown below are 27 T cell receptor beta chains from a single sample sequenced in a study of shared clonotypes between healthy human individuals. Assay used: immunoSEQ multiplex PCR; TCRdb lists only in-frame clones, some missing. The sample consists of about 600,000 clones, roughly 97% of them appearing once. Source material: naive CD4+ T cells sorted from blood. As to subset: CD45RA+ positively selected. These receptors all come from a woman in her 30s in good health.

V usage is TRBV19 and J usage is TRBJ2-1; D gene ambiguous. Germline CDR1 is LNHDA and CDR2 is SQIVND (reference sequence). This CDR3 contains 12 residues. Deletions cut 5 bases from V and 9 bases from J, with 11 bases between. CDR3 loop: CASSVKYGEQFF. CDR3 coding DNA: TGTGCCAGTAGTGTCAAGTATGGTGAGCAGTTCTTC. The full variable domain, completed using reference TRBV19 and TRBJ2-1, is DGGITQSPKYLFRKEGQNVTLSCEQNLNHDAMYWYRQDPGQGLRLIYYSQIVNDFQKGDIAEGYSVSREKKESFPLTVTSAQKNPTAFYLCASSVKYGEQFFGPGTRLTVL.

This clone has more than one count but fewer than ten. This rearrangement joins TRBV19 to TRBJ2-7; 7 nucleotides align to TRBD1. CDR1 is LNHDA and CDR2 is SQIVND in the germline V gene (reference sequence). The ends lost 5 bases at V and 6 bases at J; junction bases unmatched: 13. CDR3 length: 15 amino acids. CDR3 residues: CASSGSVTGEGEQYF. DNA for the CDR3: TGTGCCAGTAGTGGGAGCGTTACAGGGGAAGGCGAGCAGTACTTC.

V usage is TRBV10-3 and J usage is TRBJ1-5, with 10 bases fitting TRBD1. Germline trimming cut 10 bases from V and 3 bases from J; bases unmatched to any gene: 3. The germline V gene has CDR1 ENHRY and CDR2 SYGVKD. There are 13 residues in the CDR3. CDR3 nucleotide sequence: TGTGCCAGCGGACAGGGGGACAATCAGCCCCAGCATTTT. Its protein is CASGQGDNQPQHF.

The chain couples TRBV7-2 to TRBJ2-1; D gene uncertain. Germline assignment: CDR1 SGHTA and CDR2 FQGNSA. V lost 7 bases and J lost 2, with 9 bases in between. This CDR3 has 13 residues. The CDR3 sequence: CASNPEPYNEQFF. The DNA for the CDR3 is TGTGCCAGCAACCCCGAGCCCTACAATGAGCAGTTCTTC.

The V call is TRBV6-6, the J call TRBJ2-3, with 7 nucleotides matching TRBD1. Looked up from germline, CDR1 is MNHNY and CDR2 is SVGAGI (reference sequence). The trim removed 5 bases at V and 6 bases at J, leaving 8 bases unmatched. The CDR3 length is 14 residues. CDR3 coding DNA: TGTGCCAGCAGTACCCGACAGGGAGCCGATACGCAGTATTTT. Amino acid sequence: CASSTRQGADTQYF.

This clone appeared a single time. The gene calls are TRBV13 and TRBJ2-5; weak D call: TRBD1 (6 bases). V was clipped by 1 base and J by 6 bases, with 12 bases between them. The CDR3 runs to 14 residues. Germline lookup yields CDR1 PRHDT and CDR2 FYEKMQ (reference sequence). The CDR3 here is CASSLVQGPKTQYF. DNA for the CDR3: TGTGCCAGCAGCTTAGTCCAGGGGCCAAAGACCCAGTACTTC.

In nucleotides, the CDR3 is TGCGCCAGCAGCGTGTACAGGGTACGTAACTATGGCTACACCTTC. Amino acid sequence: CASSVYRVRNYGYTF. The genes are TRBV5-1 and TRBJ1-2, with a weak D call TRBD1 (6 bases). Germline V gene data show CDR1 as SGHRS and CDR2 as YFSETQ. The CDR3 contains 15 residues. V lost 4 bases and J lost 1, with 14 bases in between.

J is TRBJ2-2 and V is TRBV4-1, with D possibly TRBD1 on 6 matching bases. The germline V gene has CDR1 MGHRA and CDR2 YSYEKL. Trimming shortened V by 3 bases and J by 6 bases, and 11 bases separated the two germline ends. CDR3 length: 14 amino acids. CDR3: CASSQQGRPGELFF. The CDR3 DNA follows: TGCGCCAGCAGCCAGCAGGGGCGACCCGGGGAGCTGTTTTTT.

This chain joins TRBV20-1 and TRBJ1-2; D is ambiguous. The germline V gene has CDR1 DFQATT and CDR2 SNEGSKA (reference sequence). V was shortened by 8 bases and J by 6 bases, with 13 bases between the two germline ends. This CDR3 region has 11 residues. CDR3 DNA: TGCAGTTCCCAAGCCGGGAATGGCTACACCTTC. Amino acid sequence: CSSQAGNGYTF.

To note about this clone: The same CDR3 is also encoded by other DNA sequences in this sample. The chain links TRBV28 to TRBJ1-5, with TRBD1 matching 10 bases. This CDR3 contains 14 residues. V lost 4 bases to trimming and J lost 5 bases; unmatched junction nucleotides: 2. CDR1 and CDR2 (germline): MDHEN, SYDVKM. The CDR3 DNA reads as TGTGCCAGCAGTTCAGGACAGGGGGATCAGCCCCAGCATTTT. Its protein is CASSSGQGDQPQHF. The full variable domain, completed using reference TRBV28 and TRBJ1-5, is DVKVTQSSRYLVKRTGEKVFLECVQDMDHENMFWYRQDPGLGLRLIYFSYDVKMKEKGDIPEGYSVSREKKERFSLILESASTNQTSMYLCASSSGQGDQPQHFGDGTRLSIL.

The CDR3 protein is CASSIETTSGAYNEQFF. The CDR3, as DNA: TGTGCCAGTAGTATAGAGACGACTAGCGGAGCCTACAATGAGCAGTTCTTC. This chain connects TRBV19 to TRBJ2-1; 9 nucleotides agree with TRBD2. CDR1 is LNHDA, CDR2 SQIVND, per germline (reference sequence). With V trimmed by 0 bases and J by 2 bases, 5 bases remained unmatched. The CDR3 has 17 residues.

This chain connects TRBV11-2 to TRBJ2-3, with TRBD1 matching 8 bases. Germline loops: CDR1 SGHAT, CDR2 FQNNGV. The CDR3 length is 14 residues. With V trimmed by 3 bases and J by 3 bases, 2 bases remained unmatched. The CDR3 DNA reads TGTGCCAGCAGCTTGGGACAGGATACAGATACGCAGTATTTT. Protein sequence: CASSLGQDTDTQYF.

The chain has TRBV28 and TRBJ2-1; TRBD1 is a possible D gene (6 bases). Trimming cost V 2 bases and J 7 bases, with 18 bases left between them. Germline V lookup: CDR1 MDHEN, CDR2 SYDVKM. This CDR3 has 16 residues. The CDR3 reads CASSLRGDPTGNEQFF. The CDR3 nucleotides are TGTGCCAGCAGTTTAAGGGGTGACCCTACAGGGAATGAGCAGTTCTTC. The complete variable domain, with remaining parts taken from reference TRBV28 and TRBJ2-1, reads DVKVTQSSRYLVKRTGEKVFLECVQDMDHENMFWYRQDPGLGLRLIYFSYDVKMKEKGDIPEGYSVSREKKERFSLILESASTNQTSMYLCASSLRGDPTGNEQFFGPGTRLTVL.

This clone was recorded once. The V gene is TRBV28, the J gene TRBJ2-7; 14 nucleotides agree with TRBD2. This CDR3 spans 14 amino acids. V was clipped by 6 bases and J by 3 bases; unmatched bases: 1. Germline V CDR1 and CDR2: MDHEN, SYDVKM. This chain's CDR3 is CASRTSGRDYEQYF. CDR3 in DNA: TGTGCCAGCAGGACTAGCGGGAGGGACTACGAGCAGTACTTC.

The chain is built from TRBV19 and TRBJ2-7; D is possibly TRBD2 (6 bases). Germline CDR1 is LNHDA and CDR2 is SQIVND (reference sequence). The V end lost 7 bases, the J end lost 4 bases, and 20 bases lay between the germline ends. The CDR3 is 15 amino acids. The CDR3 nucleotides read TGTGCCAGTAAGGGGTCCGGGACTGTAGGGTACGAGCAGTACTTC. Its translation is CASKGSGTVGYEQYF. Combining the CDR3 with reference TRBV19 and TRBJ2-7 gives the whole variable domain DGGITQSPKYLFRKEGQNVTLSCEQNLNHDAMYWYRQDPGQGLRLIYYSQIVNDFQKGDIAEGYSVSREKKESFPLTVTSAQKNPTAFYLCASKGSGTVGYEQYFGPGTRLTVT.

This chain joins TRBV18 and TRBJ1-1, with TRBD1 matching over 7 bases. From germline, CDR1 is KGHSH and CDR2 LQKENI. The length of the CDR3 is 15 residues. Losses at the gene ends were 4 bases for V and 4 bases for J; bases not matched to a gene: 9. CDR3 amino acids: CASSLETGLFTEAFF. In nucleotides, the CDR3 is TGTGCCAGCTCACTCGAGACAGGGTTGTTCACTGAAGCTTTCTTT.

The gene calls are TRBV7-3 and TRBJ2-1; 12 positions agree with TRBD2. Germline CDR1 is SGHTA and CDR2 is FQGTGA. This CDR3 has 17 residues. With 2 bases clipped from V and 10 bases from J, the junction kept 12 bases outside the gene matches. This chain's CDR3 is CASSLPPGLAGSEEQFF. The CDR3 DNA sequence: TGTGCCAGCAGCTTACCCCCTGGACTAGCGGGATCTGAAGAGCAGTTCTTC.

The chain uses TRBV19 and TRBJ1-5; weak D call: TRBD1 (5 bases). V dropped 11 bases and J dropped 4 bases, with 15 bases sitting between them. CDR1 is LNHDA, CDR2 SQIVND, per germline (reference sequence). The CDR3 runs to 13 residues. CDR3 coding DNA: TGTGCCGCTGCGGGGGGGGAGAATCAGCCCCAGCATTTT. Protein product: CAAAGGENQPQHF.

CDR3 coding DNA: TGTGCCAGCAAAGTGAACACTGAAGCTTTCTTT. This sequence encodes CASKVNTEAFF. This chain connects TRBV6-6 to TRBJ1-1, with D hard to call. CDR3 length equals 11 residues. V shed 7 bases and J shed 0 bases, with 3 bases lying between them. The germline gives CDR1 MNHNY, CDR2 SVGAGI (reference sequence).

The chain links TRBV6-1 to TRBJ1-5; D is unclear. Germline V gene sequence: CDR1 MNHNS, CDR2 SASEGT. V lost 2 bases to trimming and J lost 4 bases, with 6 bases between them. The CDR3 consists of 13 residues. The DNA for the CDR3 is TGTGCCAGCAGTGAATTGGAAAATCAGCCCCAGCATTTT. It translates to CASSELENQPQHF.

The table lists this clone with a count of one. The V call is TRBV6-5, the J call TRBJ2-1; possible D gene TRBD2, 6 bases. This CDR3 contains 13 residues. V dropped 6 bases and J dropped 2 bases, with 8 bases sitting between them. Germline-derived CDR1 and CDR2 are MNHEY and SVGAGI. The CDR3 loop is CASSRGAYNEQFF. CDR3 DNA: TGTGCCAGCAGCCGCGGGGCCTACAATGAGCAGTTCTTC.

The chain employs TRBV29-1 and TRBJ2-7; D not resolved. CDR3 length equals 11 residues. With 4 bases removed from V and 1 base from J, the gap between germline ends came to 5 bases. Germline CDR1 SQVTM, CDR2 ANQGSEA. The CDR3 DNA is TGCAGCGTTGTACTTTCCTACGAGCAGTACTTC. Translation: CSVVLSYEQYF.

The rearrangement joins TRBV11-2 to TRBJ2-1, with D uncertain. Germline V gives CDR1 SGHAT, CDR2 FQNNGV. The ends were cut back, 0 bases at V and 0 bases at J, with 9 bases in the middle. The CDR3 length is 16 residues. This CDR3 is CASSLEGPSSYNEQFF. The CDR3 region has the DNA TGTGCCAGCAGCTTAGAAGGGCCGAGCTCCTACAATGAGCAGTTCTTC. Full variable domain (remainder filled in from reference TRBV11-2 and TRBJ2-1): EAGVAQSPRYKIIEKRQSVAFWCNPISGHATLYWYQQILGQGPKLLIQFQNNGVVDDSQLPKDRFSAERLKGVDSTLKIQPAKLEDSAVYLCASSLEGPSSYNEQFFGPGTRLTVL.

The chain employs TRBV2 and TRBJ2-3; perhaps TRBD2 as D (6 bases). The CDR3 covers 10 residues. The V end was cut by 4 bases, the J end by 13 bases, with 9 bases between. Looked up from germline, CDR1 is SNHLY and CDR2 is FYNNEI. DNA for the CDR3: TGTGCCAGCAGTGTCGGGAGTGAGTATTTT. As protein: CASSVGSEYF. The full variable domain, with the rest looked up from reference TRBV2 and TRBJ2-3, is EPEVTQTPSHQVTQMGQEVILRCVPISNHLYFYWYRQILGQKVEFLVSFYNNEISEKSEIFDDQFSVERPDGSNFTLKIRSTKLEDSAMYFCASSVGSEYFGPGTRLTVL.

The rearrangement links TRBV6-1 to TRBJ2-1; 10 nucleotides agree with TRBD2. This CDR3 is 14 amino acids long. With 7 bases clipped from V and 6 bases from J, the junction kept 6 bases outside the gene matches. Germline values: CDR1 MNHNS, CDR2 SASEGT. The chain's CDR3 is CASKGTSVINEQFF. The CDR3 DNA is TGTGCCAGCAAAGGGACTAGCGTCATCAATGAGCAGTTCTTC.

V gene TRBV7-9 combines with J gene TRBJ2-2; 8 positions agree with TRBD2. CDR1 is SEHNR, CDR2 FQNEAQ, per germline (reference sequence). The CDR3 loop spans 14 amino acids. V dropped 5 bases and J dropped 5; count of bases not matched to a gene: 4. CDR3 loop: CASSEKRETGELFF. In nucleotides, the CDR3 is TGTGCCAGCAGCGAAAAGCGGGAGACCGGGGAGCTGTTTTTT.

The genes are TRBV6-5 and TRBJ2-2, with TRBD2 matching over 7 bases. Germline trimming cut 6 bases from V and 7 bases from J; bases unmatched to any gene: 11. This CDR3 comprises 15 residues. Looked up from germline, CDR1 is MNHEY and CDR2 is SVGAGI. The CDR3 is CASSRTLGLVGELFF. As DNA, the CDR3 is TGTGCCAGCAGCCGGACACTCGGACTAGTCGGGGAGCTGTTTTTT.